The 14 T cell receptor beta chains below come from one sample, sequenced in a study of Ad26.COV2.S vaccination and SARS-CoV-2 variants. Treatment: roughly 20 received Ad26.COV2.S at low or high dose, single or two shots; 5 received placebo; per-sample allocation not given. At day 63 after the first vaccine or placebo injection, samples were drawn. Here immunoSEQ multiplex PCR was the method, and the copy in TCRdb shows in-frame clones only, minus some. The sample carries about 390,000 clones, 75% to 90% recorded once. This material consisted of peripheral blood, taken in a trial of Ad26.COV2.S vaccine versus placebo. The receptors were gathered from a person aged 18 to 65 who received the Ad26.COV2.S COVID-19 vaccine or a placebo.

J is TRBJ2-2 and V is TRBV19, with D hard to call. V lost 3 bases, J lost 1 base, and 15 bases lay in between. Germline V lookup: CDR1 LNHDA, CDR2 SQIVND (reference sequence). This CDR3 has 17 amino acids. CDR3 region: CASSIRKLTENTGELFF. DNA of the CDR3: TGTGCCAGTAGTATTCGAAAACTTACTGAGAACACCGGGGAGCTGTTTTTT.

The V call is TRBV2, the J call TRBJ1-2, with D possibly matching TRBD1 (5 bases). Germline V gene sequence: CDR1 SNHLY, CDR2 FYNNEI. The length of the CDR3 is 15 residues. Trimming stripped 6 bases from V and 4 bases from J, with 18 bases between. CDR3 residues: CASRSGDSFPYGYTF. CDR3 in DNA: TGTGCCAGCAGATCGGGGGACTCTTTTCCCTATGGCTACACCTTC. Drawing the rest from reference TRBV2 and TRBJ1-2, the complete variable domain is EPEVTQTPSHQVTQMGQEVILRCVPISNHLYFYWYRQILGQKVEFLVSFYNNEISEKSEIFDDQFSVERPDGSNFTLKIRSTKLEDSAMYFCASRSGDSFPYGYTFGSGTRLTVV.

The rearrangement joins TRBV2 to TRBJ2-5; the match to TRBD2 covers 11 bases. This CDR3 region has 15 residues. The ends lost 4 bases at V and 5 bases at J; junction bases unmatched: 6. CDR1 and CDR2 from the germline V gene are SNHLY and FYNNEI. The CDR3: CASSGSSGGSETQYF. CDR3 sequence (DNA): TGTGCCAGCAGTGGGTCTAGCGGGGGGTCCGAGACCCAGTACTTC. The full variable domain, its missing parts supplied by reference TRBV2 and TRBJ2-5, is EPEVTQTPSHQVTQMGQEVILRCVPISNHLYFYWYRQILGQKVEFLVSFYNNEISEKSEIFDDQFSVERPDGSNFTLKIRSTKLEDSAMYFCASSGSSGGSETQYFGPGTRLLVL.

The sample holds a few counts of this clone. The chain uses TRBV7-9 and TRBJ2-7; 12 nucleotides match TRBD2. The CDR3 totals 15 residues. After removal of 4 bases from V and 3 bases from J, the junction contained 4 bases not matched to a gene. CDR1 is SEHNR and CDR2 is FQNEAQ in the germline V gene (reference sequence). The CDR3 loop reads CASSSTSGGHYEQYF. The DNA for the CDR3 is TGTGCCAGCAGCTCGACTAGCGGGGGACACTACGAGCAGTACTTC.

Concerning this clone: Germline is not matched at one junction end, which may reflect a read error. This chain links TRBV7-2 with TRBJ2-7; 8 nucleotides agree with TRBD2. The CDR3 has 16 amino acids. Germline values: CDR1 SGHTA, CDR2 FQGNSA. The CDR3 nucleotides are TGTGCCAGCAGCTGGAAACTTGACGGGGGGGCCTACGAGCAGTATTTC. This sequence encodes CASSWKLDGGAYEQYF. Drawing the rest from reference TRBV7-2 and TRBJ2-7, the complete variable domain is GAGVSQSPSNKVTEKGKDVELRCDPISGHTALYWYRQSLGQGLEFLIYFQGNSAPDKSGLPSDRFSAERTGGSVSTLTIQRTQQEDSAVYLCASSWKLDGGAYEQYFGPGTRLTVT.

The table lists this clone with a count of one. V usage is TRBV3-1 (or the pseudogene TRBV3-2) and J usage is TRBJ2-5; 10 bases are shared with TRBD2. The CDR3 totals 16 residues. Germline trimming cut 4 bases from V and 2 bases from J; bases unmatched to any gene: 7. CDR1 and CDR2 from the germline V gene are LGHDT and YNNKEL (reference sequence). The CDR3 reads CASSRSVAGGQETQYF. In DNA form, the CDR3 reads TGTGCCAGCAGCCGTTCGGTAGCGGGGGGACAAGAGACCCAGTACTTC.

V is TRBV19 and J is TRBJ2-2; D may be TRBD2 (5 bases). CDR1 is LNHDA and CDR2 is SQIVND in the germline V gene (reference sequence). The CDR3 has 14 residues. The germline V and J ends were trimmed by 7 bases and 0 bases, with 9 bases remaining between them. CDR3 DNA: TGTGCCAGTAAGGTAGCGACGAACACCGGGGAGCTGTTTTTT. It yields the protein CASKVATNTGELFF.

The chain couples TRBV2 to TRBJ2-3, with D unclear. Germline assignment: CDR1 SNHLY and CDR2 FYNNEI. Trimming shortened V by 0 bases and J by 6 bases, and 7 bases separated the two germline ends. The CDR3 runs 13 residues. CDR3 sequence reads: CASSEAAGDTQYF. CDR3 bases: TGTGCCAGCAGTGAAGCGGCCGGGGATACGCAGTATTTT.

The chain recombines TRBV4-1 with TRBJ2-7; D is undetermined. Looked up from germline, CDR1 is MGHRA and CDR2 is YSYEKL. Trimming took 0 bases from V and 1 from J, leaving 16 bases between them. The length of the CDR3 is 17 residues. The CDR3 spells CASSQDRTGPLSYEQYF. The CDR3 coding sequence is TGCGCCAGCAGCCAAGATAGGACGGGCCCCCTTTCCTACGAGCAGTACTTC.

This sequence joins TRBV2 and TRBJ2-1, with 8 bases identical to TRBD2. The CDR3 consists of 14 residues. Germline assignment: CDR1 SNHLY and CDR2 FYNNEI. The V gene end was trimmed by 6 bases and the J gene end by 6 bases; junction bases not matched to a gene: 7. The CDR3 sequence is CASRYRGTSNEQFF. CDR3 nucleotides: TGTGCCAGCAGATATCGCGGGACTAGCAATGAGCAGTTCTTC.

This clone showed up just once. The chain links TRBV6-5 to TRBJ2-7; 8 bases map to TRBD1. Trimming removed 6 bases from V and 0 bases from J; junction bases left unmatched: 7. The CDR3 is 15 residues long. Germline lookup yields CDR1 MNHEY and CDR2 SVGAGI. The CDR3 loop reads CASRPDRGNSYEQYF. CDR3 bases: TGTGCCAGCAGACCTGACAGGGGAAACTCCTACGAGCAGTACTTC.

This sequence joins TRBV13 and TRBJ2-3; 8 bases align to TRBD2. In germline, CDR1 is PRHDT, CDR2 FYEKMQ (reference sequence). The CDR3 has 15 amino acids. With 2 bases clipped from V and 5 bases from J, the junction kept 6 bases outside the gene matches. The CDR3 nucleotides are TGTGCCAGCAGCTTAAACGGGGGGGCTAAAGATACGCAGTATTTT. As protein: CASSLNGGAKDTQYF.

The J gene is TRBJ2-7, the V gene TRBV7-8; D possibly corresponds to TRBD1 (5 bases). This CDR3 contains 17 residues. Per germline, CDR1 SGHVS and CDR2 FQNEAQ. V was shortened by 2 bases and J by 2 bases, with 19 bases between the two germline ends. DNA of the CDR3: TGTGCCAGCAGCTTAAGGGGTGGTGCAGAATCGACCTACGAGCAGTACTTC. This translates into CASSLRGGAESTYEQYF.

The chain carries TRBV5-1 and TRBJ1-2; a weak D match, TRBD1 (5 bases). Germline V gene sequence: CDR1 SGHRS, CDR2 YFSETQ. Trimming pared 4 bases from V and 5 bases from J, leaving 12 bases between. The CDR3 is made up of 13 amino acids. CDR3 sequence (DNA): TGCGCCAGCAGCCCGGACAAGCTATATGGCTACACCTTC. Translated, it gives CASSPDKLYGYTF.